These 31 T cell receptor beta chains were all obtained from the same sample, sequenced in a study of blood T cells in healthy people across ages. Sample-barcoded 5' priming and a J-beta primer mix drove a second PCR of roughly 6 to 12 cycles. MiXCR was run by TCRdb on the 5' RACE reads, yielding one entry per CDR3 protein. The data show roughly 1,500,000 distinct CDR3 sequences, 35% to 45% seen once. Material for sequencing was blood. The receptors were sampled from a woman aged 18-30 years in good health.

Worth noting for this clonotype: A much more abundant neighbour one base away suggests this may be a read error. No DNA is shown, since the ends of the CDR3 on it are uncertain; the CDR3 is the one TCRdb lists. The CDR3 loop reads CSVSGQANTDAFF. The J gene is TRBJ1-1, the V gene TRBV29-1; TRBD1 reflects the table's D call only, with no check against the DNA. The CDR3 region is 13 residues in length, termini included. Germline V gene data show CDR1 as SQVTM and CDR2 as ANQGSEA.

This clonotype turned up a few times. The V gene is TRBV25-1, the J gene TRBJ2-3; 8 positions agree with TRBD1. CDR1 and CDR2 (germline): MGHDK, SYGVNS. This CDR3 is built from 18 residues. The V gene end was trimmed by 1 base and the J gene end by 0 bases; junction bases not matched to a gene: 9. CDR3 amino acids: CASSESSFWDRSTDTQYF. In DNA, the CDR3 is TGTGCCAGCAGTGAATCGAGCTTTTGGGACAGGAGCACAGATACGCAGTATTTT. Variable domain in full (rest from reference TRBV25-1 and TRBJ2-3): EADIYQTPRYLVIGTGKKITLECSQTMGHDKMYWYQQDPGMELHLIHYSYGVNSTEKGDLSSESTVSRIRTEHFPLTLESARPSHTSQYLCASSESSFWDRSTDTQYFGPGTRLTVL.

The chain combines TRBV6-6 with TRBJ2-3; D ambiguous. This CDR3 has 13 residues. V lost 11 bases, J lost 2 bases, and 14 bases lay in between. Germline values: CDR1 MNHNY, CDR2 SVGAGI (reference sequence). The DNA for the CDR3 is TGTGCCGTTACTGCGTTCCCCACAGATACGCAGTATTTT. The encoded protein is CAVTAFPTDTQYF.

In its sample, this clonotype was seen a few times. V gene TRBV7-9 combines with J gene TRBJ2-4; no firm D call. Germline V lookup: CDR1 SEHNR, CDR2 FQNEAQ (reference sequence). The CDR3 is made up of 16 amino acids. V was trimmed by 4 bases and J by 0 bases, leaving 13 bases between them. CDR3 loop: CASSSGSPVAKNIQYF. The CDR3 nucleotides are TGTGCCAGCAGCTCCGGTTCCCCAGTAGCCAAAAACATTCAGTACTTC.

This clonotype showed up just a few times. The chain employs TRBV7-9 and TRBJ2-3, with a possible D match to TRBD2 (6 bases). The V end was cut by 5 bases, the J end by 4 bases, with 13 bases between. Germline V gene data show CDR1 as SEHNR and CDR2 as FQNEAQ (reference sequence). The CDR3 consists of 14 residues. CDR3: CASSPRLVPDTQYF. The CDR3 DNA sequence: TGTGCCAGCAGCCCCAGACTAGTCCCAGATACGCAGTATTTT.

The V gene is TRBV20-1, the J gene TRBJ2-4, with 8 bases that match TRBD2. The last part of the DNA fits TRBJ2-7 better; the J call may be wrong. Germline V gene sequence: CDR1 DFQATT, CDR2 SNEGSKA (reference sequence). This CDR3 is built from 16 residues. The CDR3 loop is CSASRGGTRGAYEQYF. CDR3 coding DNA: TGCAGTGCTAGTCGGGGGGGCACCAGGGGAGCCTACGAGCAGTACTTC.

V gene TRBV29-1 combines with J gene TRBJ1-1; the match to TRBD1 covers 8 bases. The germline V gene has CDR1 SQVTM and CDR2 ANQGSEA. The CDR3 spans 15 residues. The V and J ends lost 6 bases and 0 bases, in that order; junction bases with no gene match: 9. CDR3 bases: TGCAGCGTGGTAACAGGGGGGGGAATGAACACTGAAGCTTTCTTT. Its translation: CSVVTGGGMNTEAFF.

The V and J genes are TRBV4-1 and TRBJ1-5, with TRBD1 matching 9 bases. This CDR3 has 16 residues. V was pared by 1 base and J by 3 bases, with 4 bases of the junction left unmatched. From germline, CDR1 is MGHRA and CDR2 YSYEKL. CDR3: CASSQGQGVDNQPQHF. As DNA, the CDR3 is TGCGCCAGCAGCCAAGGACAGGGGGTGGACAATCAGCCCCAGCATTTT.

This clonotype was counted a few times. The chain uses TRBV4-1 and TRBJ2-7; 7 nucleotides match TRBD2. The CDR3 is 14 amino acids. Germline V CDR1 and CDR2: MGHRA, YSYEKL. The ends lost 1 base at V and 6 bases at J; junction bases unmatched: 6. CDR3 sequence reads: CASSQGWEGGEQYF. CDR3 in DNA: TGCGCCAGCAGCCAAGGATGGGAGGGTGGCGAGCAGTACTTC.

The chain joins TRBV28 to TRBJ2-4, with a tentative D call TRBD2 (6 bases). The CDR3 runs to 17 residues. Per germline, CDR1 MDHEN and CDR2 SYDVKM. Trimming left V 2 bases short and J 0 bases short, with 14 bases between. The CDR3 reads CASSLTSTVRAKNIQYF. The CDR3 nucleotides read TGTGCCAGCAGTTTAACTAGCACCGTACGAGCCAAAAACATTCAGTACTTC.

This clonotype was seen just once. The chain carries TRBV2 and TRBJ1-1, with TRBD1 as a possible D gene (5 bases). This CDR3 has 16 residues. The V end was cut by 1 base, the J end by 6 bases, with 18 bases between. Per germline, CDR1 SNHLY and CDR2 FYNNEI. CDR3 sequence (DNA): TGTGCCAGCAGTGAAGTTCGGGGGGGTGTTAACCCTGAAGCTTTCTTT. Protein: CASSEVRGGVNPEAFF.

The chain couples TRBV30 to TRBJ1-2; unclear D gene. This CDR3 region has 11 residues. Germline V lookup: CDR1 GTSNPN, CDR2 SVGIG (reference sequence). Trimming left V 2 bases short and J 8 bases short, with 9 bases between. CDR3 sequence reads: CAWSIETGYTF. The CDR3 nucleotides read TGTGCCTGGAGTATCGAAACCGGCTACACCTTC.

This chain links TRBV20-1 with TRBJ2-1; D is ambiguous. Trimming took 1 base from V and 4 from J, leaving 17 bases between them. In germline, CDR1 is DFQATT, CDR2 SNEGSKA (reference sequence). The CDR3 loop spans 16 amino acids. This chain's CDR3 is CSARAVTRTEYNEQFF. The CDR3 coding sequence is TGCAGTGCTAGAGCCGTAACTCGGACGGAGTACAATGAGCAGTTCTTC.

Note on this clonotype: At one boundary the junction diverges from the germline segment, which might be a read error. The CDR3 nucleotides are TGTGCCAGCAAGTCCCGGACAGCAACTAGTGAAAAACTGTTTTTT. It specifies CASKSRTATSEKLFF. The V call is TRBV2, the J call TRBJ1-4; TRBD1 is a possible D gene (6 bases). Per germline, CDR1 SNHLY and CDR2 FYNNEI. The CDR3 contains 15 residues.

For the CDR3, the DNA is TGTGCCAGCAGTAGGGGGGGACACGCAGCCTACGAGCAGTACTTC. Translating gives CASSRGGHAAYEQYF. The rearrangement links TRBV6-6 to TRBJ2-5, with a weak D call TRBD2 (7 bases). The J call is uncertain, as TRBJ2-7 better fits the DNA end. This CDR3 is 15 amino acids long. Germline assignment: CDR1 MNHNY and CDR2 SVGAGI (reference sequence).

This clonotype was detected only a few times. The chain employs TRBV20-1 and TRBJ2-1; D is unclear. CDR3 length: 13 residues. V was clipped by 3 bases and J by 3 bases, with 9 bases between them. Germline V gene data show CDR1 as DFQATT and CDR2 as SNEGSKA (reference sequence). The CDR3 protein is CSARDANYNEQFF. CDR3 coding DNA: TGCAGTGCTAGGGACGCCAACTACAATGAGCAGTTCTTC.

The V call is TRBV6-5, the J call TRBJ1-6; tentatively, D is TRBD1 (6 bases). This CDR3 comprises 15 residues. Per germline, CDR1 MNHEY and CDR2 SVGAGI. Trimming took off 5 bases at V and 8 bases at J, with 16 bases between the two ends. The CDR3: CASSSPGTKDSPLHF. For the CDR3, the DNA is TGTGCCAGCAGTAGCCCCGGGACAAAGGATTCACCCCTCCACTTT.

The chain couples TRBV7-2 to TRBJ1-2; D not certain. The CDR3 contains 11 residues. Germline CDR1 reads SGHTA; CDR2 reads FQGNSA. The ends were cut back, 5 bases at V and 6 bases at J, with 7 bases in the middle. The CDR3 coding sequence is TGTGCCAGCAGCGCGTGGCATGGCTACACCTTC. As protein: CASSAWHGYTF.

This clonotype was picked up a small number of times. The gene calls are TRBV4-1 and TRBJ1-2; weak D call: TRBD1 (6 bases). This CDR3 comprises 16 residues. V was cut by 2 bases and J by 5 bases, with 18 bases left in between. Looked up from germline, CDR1 is MGHRA and CDR2 is YSYEKL. CDR3: CASSQQGTGQRYGYTF. The CDR3 DNA is TGCGCCAGCAGCCAACAGGGTACAGGGCAAAGATATGGCTACACCTTC.

The rearrangement links TRBV7-2 to TRBJ2-5; D gene ambiguous. The J call may be faulty, since TRBJ2-7 better matches the DNA end. The CDR3 covers 14 residues. Germline V CDR1 and CDR2: SGHTA, FQGNSA. The DNA for the CDR3 is TGTGCCAGCAGCCCCCAGACCGCTTTAAACGAGCAGTACTTC. Translation: CASSPQTALNEQYF.

The rearrangement uses TRBV18 and TRBJ2-5; 8 bases map to TRBD2. This CDR3 is built from 16 residues. Trimming at V came to 3 bases and at J to 11 bases, leaving 17 bases not matched to a gene. Germline assignment: CDR1 KGHSH and CDR2 LQKENI. The DNA for the CDR3 is TGTGCCAGCTCACCCGTCCAAGCGGGAGTATCCAATGAGCAGTACTTC. It codes for CASSPVQAGVSNEQYF.

This clonotype has a handful of counts. This chain connects TRBV25-1 to TRBJ2-1; TRBD1 might be the D (7 bases). Matching the DNA end better, TRBJ2-7 makes the J call doubtful. CDR1 is MGHDK, CDR2 SYGVNS, per germline. CDR3 size: 16 residues. The CDR3 region has the DNA TGTGCCAGCAGTGAATATCAGGGGGGCCGTAACAATGAGCAGTACTTC. It translates to CASSEYQGGRNNEQYF.

The J gene is TRBJ2-1, the V gene TRBV7-2, with 7 bases that match TRBD2. From germline, CDR1 is SGHTA and CDR2 FQGNSA. V lost 3 bases, J lost 0 bases, and 5 bases stayed unmatched. The CDR3 runs 16 residues. The CDR3: CASSFAAGSSYNEQFF. The DNA for the CDR3 is TGTGCCAGCAGCTTTGCAGCGGGGAGCTCCTACAATGAGCAGTTCTTC. The entire variable domain, with the rest obtained from reference TRBV7-2 and TRBJ2-1, is as follows: GAGVSQSPSNKVTEKGKDVELRCDPISGHTALYWYRQSLGQGLEFLIYFQGNSAPDKSGLPSDRFSAERTGGSVSTLTIQRTQQEDSAVYLCASSFAAGSSYNEQFFGPGTRLTVL.

CDR3 amino acids: CASSQRDANYEQYF. CDR3 coding DNA: TGCGCCAGCAGCCAACGGGACGCAAACTACGAGCAGTACTTC. The V gene is TRBV4-1, the J gene TRBJ2-4; D might be TRBD1 or TRBD2, each matching 5 bases. The end of the DNA is better explained by TRBJ2-7, so the J call may be wrong. This CDR3 comprises 14 residues. Germline CDR1 and CDR2: MGHRA and YSYEKL.

This clonotype was picked up a small number of times. The J gene is TRBJ2-1, the V gene TRBV3-1; D uncertain. V was clipped by 1 base and J by 5 bases, with 15 bases between them. The CDR3 is 16 residues long. Germline CDR1 is LGHDT and CDR2 is YNNKEL (reference sequence). This CDR3 is CASSQAPQPKNNEQFF. The DNA of the CDR3 is TGTGCCAGCAGCCAAGCACCCCAACCGAAAAACAATGAGCAGTTCTTC.

This clonotype was seen a few times. The genes are TRBV5-1 and TRBJ2-1; D remains ambiguous. Trimming cost V 0 bases and J 5 bases, with 9 bases left between them. CDR3 length: 14 amino acids. The germline V gene encodes CDR1 SGHRS and CDR2 YFSETQ. CDR3 loop: CASSLAHQHNEQFF. The CDR3 bases are TGCGCCAGCAGCTTGGCCCACCAACACAATGAGCAGTTCTTC. The whole variable domain, filled in from reference TRBV5-1 and TRBJ2-1, reads KAGVTQTPRYLIKTRGQQVTLSCSPISGHRSVSWYQQTPGQGLQFLFEYFSETQRNKGNFPGRFSGRQFSNSRSEMNVSTLELGDSALYLCASSLAHQHNEQFFGPGTRLTVL.

This clonotype was counted a few times. The rearrangement uses TRBV18 and TRBJ2-4; a possible D gene is TRBD1 (7 bases). V was clipped by 2 bases and J by 13 bases, with 21 bases between them. Germline CDR1 KGHSH, CDR2 LQKENI. The CDR3 loop spans 15 amino acids. CDR3 coding DNA: TGTGCCAGCTCACCAGCGGGACAGCTAGCTAAAGAGCAGTACTTC. This encodes CASSPAGQLAKEQYF.

This clonotype was counted a few times. The gene calls are TRBV6-5 and TRBJ2-3; a possible D gene is TRBD1 (6 bases). The V gene's germline CDR1 is MNHEY and CDR2 SVGAGI. The CDR3 is 15 amino acids. V lost 2 bases to trimming and J lost 2 bases, with 11 bases between them. The CDR3 DNA is TGTGCCAGCAGTTACGGGCAGGGGTCCACAGATACGCAGTATTTT. Translated, it gives CASSYGQGSTDTQYF.

This rearrangement joins TRBV4-3 to TRBJ2-7, with a tentative D call TRBD2 (5 bases). The CDR3 is 15 residues long. The germline V gene has CDR1 LGHNA and CDR2 YSLEER. V lost 0 bases to trimming and J lost 0 bases, with 9 bases between them. The CDR3 loop reads CASSQDPGDSYEQYF. The CDR3 bases are TGCGCCAGCAGCCAAGATCCCGGGGACTCCTACGAGCAGTACTTC.

This clonotype was found many times. The chain employs TRBV27 and TRBJ1-5; D possibly corresponds to TRBD1 (5 bases). This CDR3 contains 18 residues. Germline CDR1 reads MNHEY; CDR2 reads SMNVEV (reference sequence). Trimming removed 5 bases from V and 2 bases from J, with 22 bases in between. The CDR3 DNA reads as TGTGCCAGCAGTCCAACATGGCGGGGTATGGGGGGCAATCAGCCCCAGCATTTT. Translated: CASSPTWRGMGGNQPQHF.

V is TRBV7-6 and J is TRBJ2-3; 15 nucleotides match TRBD2. The CDR3 is 18 amino acids. The germline V gene encodes CDR1 SGHVS and CDR2 FNYEAQ. Losses at the gene ends were 5 bases for V and 0 bases for J; bases not matched to a gene: 6. The CDR3 coding sequence is TGTGCCAGCAGCCAGGGACTAGCGGGAGGTGCAAGCACAGATACGCAGTATTTT. As protein: CASSQGLAGGASTDTQYF.